Shown below are 10 T cell receptor beta chains from a single sample sequenced in a study of CXCR3-negative and CXCR3-positive naive CD8 T cells (dated by TCRdb to between 2018 and 2021). The data were produced on a NextSeq 550. The Human TCR Profiling Kit (MiLaboratory) was used to make UMI-labeled 5' RACE TRB cDNA libraries. TCRdb reprocessed the reads, so every CDR3 protein sequence counts as one entry and DNA is not shown. Per the sample table, the count is about 5,800 distinct CDR3 sequences. The ten largest clonotypes hold about 1.7% of the sample. Sequenced material: naive CXCR3- CD8+ T cells from blood. In the paper's terms, the cell subset or site label means: CD45RO-CCR7+CD27+CD95- naive CD8+ T cells lacking CXCR3 (TNR3-). Receptor source: a human donor in good health. Some clones in this sample may be carry-over from other donors' samples.

This chain links TRBV11-2 with TRBJ2-4. CDR3 length equals 13 residues. Germline loops: CDR1 SGHAT, CDR2 FQNNGV. CDR3 sequence reads: CASSLESSDIQYF.

The chain joins TRBV27 to TRBJ2-1; TCRdb calls TRBD1, which cannot be checked without DNA. Looked up from germline, CDR1 is MNHEY and CDR2 is SMNVEV (reference sequence). The CDR3 contains 13 residues. The CDR3 loop is CASSLGGPNEQFF.

The chain couples TRBV11-1 to TRBJ1-2; the D call of TRBD1 rests on TCRdb alone, since no DNA is present to check it. The germline V gene encodes CDR1 SGHAT and CDR2 FQDESV (reference sequence). The CDR3 length is 17 residues. The CDR3 sequence is CASSFDRGKRNGSGYTF.

By frequency, this clonotype registers medium-sized. The gene calls are TRBV7-9 and TRBJ1-2; TCRdb gives TRBD1 as the D gene, but with no DNA this cannot be confirmed. This CDR3 comprises 11 residues. Looked up from germline, CDR1 is SEHNR and CDR2 is FQNEAQ (reference sequence). The CDR3 sequence is CASSLDRDRNF.

By frequency, this clonotype is medium-sized. The V call is TRBV6-5, the J call TRBJ1-1. The V gene's germline CDR1 is MNHEY and CDR2 SVGAGI. CDR3 size: 14 residues. CDR3 residues: CASSYGRANTEAFF.

The chain links TRBV2 to TRBJ1-1; with no DNA, the TCRdb D assignment of TRBD1 cannot be verified. This CDR3 comprises 14 residues. Germline lookup yields CDR1 SNHLY and CDR2 FYNNEI. The CDR3 here is CASSNDRDGTEAFF.

This clonotype counts as medium-sized by frequency. The chain links TRBV20-1 to TRBJ1-1; no DNA is available, so the TRBD1 call from TCRdb remains unchecked. Germline lookup yields CDR1 DFQATT and CDR2 SNEGSKA (reference sequence). This CDR3 is 14 amino acids long. The CDR3 here is CSARDSVGDTEAFF.

The chain links TRBV23-1 to TRBJ2-7; absent DNA, TCRdb's TRBD1 call cannot be checked. TRBV23-1 is designated an ORF whose function remains uncertain. This CDR3 has 14 amino acids. CDR3 region: CASSRNRVGYEQYF.

The chain links TRBV27 to TRBJ1-1; absent DNA, TCRdb's TRBD1 call cannot be checked. Germline CDR1 reads MNHEY; CDR2 reads SMNVEV (reference sequence). The CDR3 is 13 residues long. The CDR3 spells CASSVRGGGEAFF.

J is TRBJ2-3 and V is TRBV14. This CDR3 comprises 14 residues. Germline CDR1 and CDR2: SGHDN and FVKESK. The CDR3 sequence: CASSQEGWTDTQYF.